Listed here are 23 T cell receptor beta chains from one sample, sequenced in a study of blood T cells in healthy people across ages. A second about 7 to 12 cycle PCR used barcoded and J-beta primers. TCRdb re-called the 5' RACE reads with MiXCR, one entry per CDR3 protein. The sample carries roughly 2 million distinct CDR3 sequences, around half recorded once. Sequenced sample: blood. All receptors derive from a woman between 40 and 55 years old in good health.

The chain has TRBV6-5 and TRBJ2-2; 8 bases match TRBD2. Trimming at V came to 5 bases and at J to 4 bases, leaving 9 bases not matched to a gene. The germline CDR1 and CDR2 sequences are MNHEY and SVGAGI. The CDR3 spans 16 residues. CDR3 amino acids: CASSPPGGQITGELFF. CDR3 DNA sequence: TGTGCCAGCAGTCCTCCGGGGGGGCAGATCACCGGGGAGCTGTTTTTT.

The chain couples TRBV20-1 to TRBJ2-5; D is undetermined. The CDR3 covers 13 residues. Trimming took off 5 bases at V and 0 bases at J, with 10 bases between the two ends. Germline CDR1 reads DFQATT; CDR2 reads SNEGSKA (reference sequence). The CDR3 DNA reads TGCAGTGCTTCCCGAACCGACCAAGAGACCCAGTACTTC. Translating gives CSASRTDQETQYF.

This clonotype was found a few times. The CDR3 spells CASSYYRSEGYTF. CDR3 in DNA: TGTGCCAGCAGTTACTACAGATCTGAGGGCTACACCTTC. The rearrangement uses TRBV6-6 and TRBJ1-2; D not certain. Per the germline V gene, CDR1 is MNHNY and CDR2 is SVGAGI (reference sequence). The CDR3 is 13 residues long. Trimming removed 1 base from V and 8 bases from J, with 11 bases in between.

To note about this clonotype: This clone may be a read error of a much larger clone one base away. The chain combines TRBV29-1 with TRBJ2-5, with D possibly called TRBD1 or TRBD2 (5 bases each). The CDR3 covers 12 residues. V shed 6 bases and J shed 11 bases, with 19 bases lying between them. Germline V gives CDR1 SQVTM, CDR2 ANQGSEA. Here the CDR3 reads CSVRDLQLEQYF. DNA of the CDR3: TGCAGCGTCCGGGACCTCCAGCTTGAGCAGTACTTC.

A few counts support this clonotype. The rearrangement links TRBV10-2 to TRBJ2-7, with 12 bases identical to TRBD2. Per the germline V gene, CDR1 is WSHSY and CDR2 is SAAADI. V dropped 4 bases and J dropped 4; count of bases not matched to a gene: 5. This CDR3 has 15 amino acids. CDR3 amino acids: CASSVSGLAGYEQYF. The DNA of the CDR3 is TGCGCCAGCAGTGTGTCCGGACTAGCGGGATACGAGCAGTACTTC.

A few counts support this clonotype. J is TRBJ2-4 and V is TRBV5-1, with D uncertain. This CDR3 region has 15 residues. V was pared by 2 bases and J by 2 bases, with 11 bases between. Germline CDR1 reads SGHRS; CDR2 reads YFSETQ. CDR3 loop: CASSFSETSKNIQYF. The DNA for the CDR3 is TGCGCCAGCAGCTTTTCGGAGACCTCCAAAAACATTCAGTACTTC.

This sequence joins TRBV15 and TRBJ2-1; D could derive from TRBD1 or TRBD2 (5 bases each). This CDR3 has 15 residues. Germline-derived CDR1 and CDR2 are LNHNV and YYDKDF (reference sequence). V was pared by 5 bases and J by 4 bases, with 15 bases between. The CDR3 spells CATSGAGWTYNEQFF. DNA for the CDR3: TGTGCCACCAGCGGGGCGGGCTGGACATACAATGAGCAGTTCTTC.

The chain joins TRBV12-3 or TRBV12-4 to TRBJ1-4; 9 bases are shared with TRBD1. The J segment lost 8 bases and the V segment lost 2 bases, leaving 6 bases of the junction unmatched. The CDR3 consists of 15 residues. The CDR3 spells CASSLPGQGGEKLFF. CDR3 nucleotides: TGTGCCAGCAGTTTACCGGGACAGGGTGGAGAAAAACTGTTTTTT.

V is TRBV20-1 and J is TRBJ1-2, with TRBD1 identical over 8 bases. Germline CDR1 and CDR2: DFQATT and SNEGSKA (reference sequence). The length of the CDR3 is 12 residues. After removal of 6 bases from V and 8 bases from J, the junction contained 8 bases not matched to a gene. The CDR3 reads CSAADRVSGYTF. CDR3 coding DNA: TGCAGTGCGGCGGACAGGGTGAGCGGCTACACCTTC.

This rearrangement joins TRBV6-1 to TRBJ2-1, with 9 bases fitting TRBD1. CDR1 and CDR2 (germline): MNHNS, SASEGT. This CDR3 comprises 14 residues. V lost 6 bases, J lost 7 bases, and 7 bases stayed unmatched. Here the CDR3 DNA reads TGTGCCAGCAGCCCCGGGACAGGGAAGAATGAGCAGTTCTTC. Translated: CASSPGTGKNEQFF.

The V and J genes are TRBV5-1 and TRBJ2-3, with 7 bases identical to TRBD1. Looked up from germline, CDR1 is SGHRS and CDR2 is YFSETQ. This CDR3 contains 15 residues. J was trimmed by 4 bases and V by 4 bases; bases with no gene match: 9. In DNA, the CDR3 is TGCGCCAGCAGCACCCCGACAGGGCTCGCAGATACGCAGTATTTT. This codes for CASSTPTGLADTQYF.

In its sample, this clonotype was seen a few times. The V and J genes are TRBV5-1 and TRBJ2-1; D might be TRBD1 or TRBD2, each matching 7 bases. V lost 7 bases and J lost 9, with 17 bases in between. The germline gives CDR1 SGHRS, CDR2 YFSETQ. This CDR3 has 13 amino acids. The CDR3 region has the DNA TGCGCCAGCTCCTGGGCCAGGGGGGGTGAGCAGTTCTTC. This gives the protein CASSWARGGEQFF.

The CDR3 DNA is TGTGCCAGCAGCTTAGGATTAGGACTTGTAGCGGGAGCCCTCTACAATGAGCAGTTCTTC. This gives the protein CASSLGLGLVAGALYNEQFF. This rearrangement joins TRBV11-2 to TRBJ2-1; TRBD2 aligns across 9 bases. CDR3 length: 20 residues. Unmatched junction bases numbered 16, after V lost 1 base and J lost 3 bases. Germline CDR1 reads SGHAT; CDR2 reads FQNNGV.

The chain has TRBV7-2 and TRBJ2-1, with TRBD2 as a possible D gene (6 bases). This CDR3 region has 16 residues. The germline V and J ends were trimmed by 4 bases and 6 bases, with 19 bases remaining between them. Germline CDR1 reads SGHTA; CDR2 reads FQGNSA. The CDR3 DNA reads TGTGCCAGCAGCTCCACCCGGGACGTCGGGGGCAATGAGCAGTTCTTC. Translating gives CASSSTRDVGGNEQFF.

The chain employs TRBV20-1 and TRBJ2-5; 11 positions agree with TRBD2. The CDR3 has 16 residues. Germline CDR1 is DFQATT and CDR2 is SNEGSKA (reference sequence). After removal of 3 bases from V and 3 bases from J, the junction contained 9 bases not matched to a gene. CDR3 DNA sequence: TGCAGTGCTAGCTCCTTAGGGACTAGCGGAGAAGAGACCCAGTACTTC. Translating gives CSASSLGTSGEETQYF.

Note on this clonotype: A much larger clone differs by one base, so this may be a read error. Since the CDR3 does not end with the conserved phenylalanine or tryptophan, this likely comes from a read error. The DNA is omitted, as the CDR3 cannot be located on it reliably, and the CDR3 follows TCRdb's listing. This rearrangement joins TRBV6-5 to TRBJ2-5; the table's TRBD2 call for D was not verified on the DNA. The CDR3 extends over 11 residues, inclusive of both ends. Germline CDR1 reads MNHEY; CDR2 reads SVGAGI. The CDR3 protein is CASREGRVWYV.

This chain links TRBV6-1 with TRBJ2-1; D possibly corresponds to TRBD1 (5 bases). The V end lost 2 bases, the J end lost 5 bases, and 7 bases lay between the germline ends. This CDR3 region has 13 residues. Germline V gene lookup returns CDR1 MNHNS and CDR2 SASEGT. CDR3 amino acids: CASSERGDNEQFF. Here the CDR3 DNA reads TGTGCCAGCAGTGAAAGGGGTGACAATGAGCAGTTCTTC.

The chain employs TRBV7-6 and TRBJ1-5; D gene unclear. CDR3 length: 17 residues. The V gene's germline CDR1 is SGHVS and CDR2 FNYEAQ. V lost 0 bases and J lost 0, with 12 bases in between. The DNA for the CDR3 is TGTGCCAGCAGCTTAGCAACGACACCCTATAGCAATCAGCCCCAGCATTTT. This sequence encodes CASSLATTPYSNQPQHF.

The chain links TRBV28 to TRBJ1-2, with D unclear. Germline assignment: CDR1 MDHEN and CDR2 SYDVKM. This CDR3 contains 14 residues. V dropped 2 bases and J dropped 1 base, with 8 bases sitting between them. Here the CDR3 DNA reads TGTGCCAGCAGTTTACTCAGGAATAACTATGGCTACACCTTC. It specifies CASSLLRNNYGYTF.

The chain is built from TRBV6-1 and TRBJ1-5, with D possibly matching TRBD1 (6 bases). The V end lost 2 bases, the J end lost 4 bases, and 15 bases lay between the germline ends. Germline lookup yields CDR1 MNHNS and CDR2 SASEGT. This CDR3 is 16 amino acids long. Written as DNA, the CDR3 is TGTGCCAGCAGTGAACGCCTTGGACAGACAAATCAGCCCCAGCATTTT. It translates to CASSERLGQTNQPQHF.

The chain employs TRBV7-8 and TRBJ2-5; TRBD2 aligns across 10 bases. V gave up 1 base and J gave up 6 bases; unmatched junction bases: 8. The CDR3 spans 16 residues. The germline gives CDR1 SGHVS, CDR2 FQNEAQ. The CDR3, as DNA: TGTGCCAGCAGCTTAGGCTCCGGACTAGCGGTCCAGACCCAGTACTTC. It translates to CASSLGSGLAVQTQYF.

V and J are TRBV7-2 and TRBJ2-6; a possible D gene is TRBD2 (6 bases). V lost 0 bases, J lost 1 base, and 10 bases lay in between. The germline gives CDR1 SGHTA, CDR2 FQGNSA. This CDR3 is 17 amino acids long. The CDR3 coding sequence is TGTGCCAGCAGCTTAGCCGGAGGGAATTCTGGGGCCAACGTCCTGACTTTC. Translation: CASSLAGGNSGANVLTF.

The rearrangement uses TRBV6-5 and TRBJ2-2; TRBD1 aligns across 12 bases. The germline gives CDR1 MNHEY, CDR2 SVGAGI. This CDR3 region has 17 residues. The V segment lost 5 bases and the J segment 2 bases; nucleotides outside the gene matches: 6. This CDR3 is CASSHLGTGGNTGELFF. CDR3 coding DNA: TGTGCCAGCAGTCACCTAGGGACAGGGGGCAACACCGGGGAGCTGTTTTTT.